This section outlines one T cell receptor beta chain sequence together with its context. Only a few counts were recorded for this clonotype. This receptor's antigen is unknown. No much larger clone is present one base from it, and per-base qualities are unavailable. Reading the germline V gene (reference sequence) gives CDR1 SEHNR and CDR2 FQNEAQ. The germline V end is reduced by 5 bases and the J end by 5 bases; junction bases left unmatched: 2. The CDR3 starts with the cysteine, ends with the phenylalanine, and has 12 residues. The retained sequence is limited to the CDR3, 36 bases, with the frame set at the first base. This sample was included in a study of Graves' ophthalmopathy and Graves' hyperthyroidism (dated by TCRdb to 2016 to 2019). Study-level background: A patient counted as having stable hyperthyroidism if there was no progression to ophthalmopathy within 18 months of follow-up. TCR beta repertoire signatures were used to distinguish Graves' ophthalmopathy from Graves' hyperthyroidism and to predict progression to ophthalmopathy. In total, 135 blood samples were TCR-sequenced: some 40 ophthalmopathy, some 75 hyperthyroidism and roughly 17 hyperthyroidism-to-ophthalmopathy patients. To explore V-J signatures that distinguish ophthalmopathy from hyperthyroidism, a discovery set of about a hundred patients was enrolled, made up of around 44 with ophthalmopathy and under 65 with stable hyperthyroidism. The independent validation cohort included about 19 hyperthyroidism patients plus 17 patients who later progressed from hyperthyroidism to ophthalmopathy. In roughly six hyperthyroidism patients, the T-cell repertoires found in thyroid tissue were compared with those found in blood. Following sampling, methimazole starting at 30 mg daily was administered to hyperthyroidism patients, and high-dose intravenous methylprednisolone was administered to ophthalmopathy patients. What the study reported, not specific to this receptor: In validation, the model predicted ophthalmopathy progression with nearly 71% sensitivity and 72% to 80% specificity; approximately 12 predicted patients were CT-confirmed with GO in a median of around 6 months. Most expanded thyroid clonotypes with frequency above 0.001 were also detected in blood, suggesting blood repertoires may reflect the thyroid immune response. Ophthalmopathy was separated from stable hyperthyroidism by the 13-signature model with 85% to 90% sensitivity and roughly 82% specificity in cross-validation and with 80%/75% in the test set. No statistical method was used to predetermine the sample size, and group allocation was not hidden from the investigators.

Patients with hyperthyroidism were aged 18 to 65 years, had been newly diagnosed, and had a disease duration of less than 2 months. Patients with other autoimmune diseases, uncontrolled infections, pregnancy or lactation were excluded. Diagnosis was based on clinical symptoms, serum thyroxine, TRAb, thyroid ultrasound and orbital computed tomography. Total RNA was extracted with Trizol reagent and quality-checked on an Agilent 2100 Bioanalyzer. TCR beta CDR3 regions were amplified from RNA transcripts for repertoire sequencing. HTBI primers and the Qiagen OneStep RT-PCR kit were used in a first-round RT-PCR, which was followed by a second-round multiplex PCR, size selection and purification. Libraries were sequenced paired-end with 100 bp reads on an Illumina HiSeq2000. The paper's processing steps were these. SOAPnuke was used to process the reads, throwing out any read that had adapters, had uncalled bases, had a mean Phred below 15, or lacked an exact constant-primer or identifier match. COPE v1.2.5 was used to merge the high-quality paired reads. Each unique nucleotide sequence was defined as a clonotype, and clonotypes were aligned to IMGT TRB V, D and J references with MiTCR v1.1. Only V-J combinations with frequency above 0.0001 were analysed, covering 99.2% of repertoires. A TCR clonal expansion and chaos score per V-J combination was defined as the ratio of F50 clonal expansion to chaos observed in the TCRdist matrix. Features were reduced by Welch's t-statistics and random forest to over 10 V-J combinations, which fed a naive Bayes classifier. Thyroid-blood repertoire similarity was quantified with the Morisita-Horn index. In TCRdb, the public reads were trimmed at Q25 with fastp and aligned with MiXCR, with productive beta chains retained. Rows with a matching CDR3 protein are joined into one entry that keeps the most common DNA and genes. The authors' filters were not applied to this entry. This sample lists around 1.1 million distinct CDR3 sequences; less than 45% were detected once. Around 10% of the sample is taken by the ten largest.

Here the chain combines TRBV7-9 and TRBJ2-7; 8 bases in between match TRBD2. Material: peripheral blood or thyroid tissue (not recorded which). The source is an adult man with Graves' hyperthyroidism. The base sequence is TGTGCCAGCAGCATACTAGCGGACGAGCAGTACTTC. This codes for CASSILADEQYF.